Presented here are 20 T cell receptor beta chains from one specimen sequenced in a study of cytomegalovirus exposure and HLA in healthy donors (TCRdb year 2017). Library generation was performed with the immunoSEQ multiplex PCR assay. The multiplex PCR relied on a mix of 60 forward primers for TCR Vbeta segments and 13 reverse primers for TCR Jbeta segments. In TCRdb, the immuneACCESS table is reduced to in-frame sequences with V and J assigned. These tables do not hold every clone; where another copy was compared, an unresolved V gene accounts for under half, and the others remain unexplained. A total of some 180,000 clones appear in this sample, 81% of them only once. The ten largest clones capture about 3.5% of the sample. The specimen sequenced was PBMCs. The receptors were sampled from a man aged 40-49 years in good health and CMV-seropositive.

V gene TRBV28 combines with J gene TRBJ2-7; D remains ambiguous. The V end lost 8 bases, the J end lost 0 bases, and 8 bases lay between the germline ends. Germline-derived CDR1 and CDR2 are MDHEN and SYDVKM. The CDR3 consists of 12 residues. In DNA, the CDR3 is TGTGCCAGCGGCCGTCGCTCCTACGAGCAGTACTTC. It is translated as CASGRRSYEQYF.

V is TRBV11-2 and J is TRBJ2-7; 13 nucleotides line up with TRBD2. Per the germline V gene, CDR1 is SGHAT and CDR2 is FQNNGV. This CDR3 comprises 17 residues. The J segment lost 5 bases and the V segment lost 5 bases, leaving 12 bases of the junction unmatched. As DNA, the CDR3 is TGTGCCAGCAGCAGGGAGCCGGGACTAGCGGGAAAGAACGAGCAGTACTTC. Its translation is CASSREPGLAGKNEQYF.

This chain links TRBV6-5 with TRBJ1-1; D is uncertain. Germline V gives CDR1 MNHEY, CDR2 SVGAGI. CDR3 size: 13 residues. Trimming removed 2 bases from V and 3 bases from J, with 7 bases in between. CDR3 coding DNA: TGTGCCAGCAGTTACCAGAAGTACACTGAAGCTTTCTTT. This encodes CASSYQKYTEAFF.

In DNA form, the CDR3 reads TGCGCCAGCAGGTGGCCCCCCGCGCAGGCAAACACCGGGGAGCTGTTTTTT. Its translation: CASRWPPAQANTGELFF. The chain links TRBV5-1 to TRBJ2-2; D remains unclear. Looked up from germline, CDR1 is SGHRS and CDR2 is YFSETQ. Trimming shortened V by 5 bases and J by 2 bases, and 19 bases separated the two germline ends. The CDR3 runs 17 residues.

The gene calls are TRBV4-2 and TRBJ2-7, with 9 bases matching TRBD1. The CDR3 consists of 13 residues. CDR1 and CDR2 from the germline V gene are LGHNA and YNFKEQ. J gave up 5 bases and V 4 bases, and 3 bases lay outside the gene matches. The CDR3 DNA reads TGTGCCAGCAGCCGGGACAGGGACGACGAGCAGTACTTC. This gives the protein CASSRDRDDEQYF.

J is TRBJ2-3 and V is TRBV5-6, with D tentatively TRBD1 (6 bases). V was shortened by 0 bases and J by 4 bases, with 6 bases between the two germline ends. This CDR3 spans 13 amino acids. CDR1 SGHDT and CDR2 YYEEEE come from the germline V gene. In nucleotides, the CDR3 is TGTGCCAGCAGCTTGGGGGGGCCAGATACGCAGTATTTT. Protein product: CASSLGGPDTQYF.

The chain links TRBV7-9 to TRBJ1-2; weak D call: TRBD1 (6 bases). Germline V lookup: CDR1 SEHNR, CDR2 FQNEAQ (reference sequence). Trimming shortened V by 5 bases and J by 2 bases, and 15 bases separated the two germline ends. The CDR3 length is 15 residues. The CDR3 DNA reads as TGTGCCAGCAGCCGGAGCGGGGGCATCAACTATGGCTACACCTTC. Its translation: CASSRSGGINYGYTF. Full variable domain (remainder filled in from reference TRBV7-9 and TRBJ1-2): DTGVSQNPRHKITKRGQNVTFRCDPISEHNRLYWYRQTLGQGPEFLTYFQNEAQLEKSRLLSDRFSAERPKGSFSTLEIQRTEQGDSAMYLCASSRSGGINYGYTFGSGTRLTVV.

This chain uses TRBV21-1 with TRBJ2-7; the D call of TRBD1 is as the table states it, not checked on the DNA. TRBV21-1 is a documented pseudogene. The CDR3 is 15 amino acids. CDR3 DNA sequence: TGTGCCAGCACCCCCGAATGGCAGGGACACTACGAGCAGTACTTC. This sequence encodes CASTPEWQGHYEQYF.

The V gene is TRBV6-5, the J gene TRBJ1-2; D perhaps matches TRBD1 (6 bases). The V end was cut by 6 bases, the J end by 2 bases, with 10 bases between. This CDR3 is built from 13 residues. Germline CDR1 MNHEY, CDR2 SVGAGI. The CDR3 nucleotides are TGTGCCAGCAGCCGGGACACAAACTATGGCTACACCTTC. Amino acids: CASSRDTNYGYTF.

The genes are TRBV7-9 and TRBJ1-1; 8 positions match TRBD1. CDR1 is SEHNR, CDR2 FQNEAQ, per germline (reference sequence). Trimming at V came to 4 bases and at J to 0 bases, leaving 7 bases not matched to a gene. The CDR3 is 16 residues long. The CDR3, as DNA: TGTGCCAGCAGCTCGGGACAGGTACTAATGAACACTGAAGCTTTCTTT. This gives the protein CASSSGQVLMNTEAFF.

This chain links TRBV5-1 with TRBJ2-3, with D unclear. Germline-derived CDR1 and CDR2 are SGHRS and YFSETQ. Trimming shortened V by 0 bases and J by 0 bases, and 8 bases separated the two germline ends. This CDR3 comprises 15 residues. CDR3 nucleotides: TGCGCCAGCAGCTTGGTTTCTACGAGCACAGATACGCAGTATTTT. The encoded protein is CASSLVSTSTDTQYF.

The rearrangement uses TRBV2 and TRBJ2-2; D may be TRBD1 (5 bases). Germline CDR1 is SNHLY and CDR2 is FYNNEI. Trimming removed 2 bases from V and 0 bases from J, with 10 bases in between. This CDR3 region has 16 residues. In DNA form, the CDR3 reads TGTGCCAGCAGTGAATTCAGGGTTCCGAACACCGGGGAGCTGTTTTTT. Translation: CASSEFRVPNTGELFF.

This chain links TRBV6-1 with TRBJ2-3; 8 bases match TRBD1. The CDR3 totals 15 residues. Trimming removed 7 bases from V and 3 bases from J; junction bases left unmatched: 9. Germline V CDR1 and CDR2: MNHNS, SASEGT. CDR3: CASIPPDRVTDTQYF. The CDR3, as DNA: TGTGCCAGCATCCCTCCGGACAGGGTAACAGATACGCAGTATTTT.

V usage is TRBV28 and J usage is TRBJ2-5; 8 bases line up with TRBD1. The end of the DNA fits TRBJ2-7 better, so the J call may be wrong. This CDR3 region has 15 residues. Germline V gene data show CDR1 as MDHEN and CDR2 as SYDVKM. CDR3 residues: CASSSVGTGSYEQYF. The CDR3 region has the DNA TGTGCCAGCAGTTCAGTCGGGACAGGATCCTACGAGCAGTACTTC.

The chain combines TRBV5-4 with TRBJ1-1; D gene ambiguous. With 4 bases removed from V and 9 bases from J, the gap between germline ends came to 22 bases. The CDR3 covers 15 residues. CDR1 is SGHNT and CDR2 is YYREEE in the germline V gene (reference sequence). DNA of the CDR3: TGTGCCAGCAGCCAAGATGCCGCGGTGAGGAACCAAGCTTTCTTT. Translated, it gives CASSQDAAVRNQAFF.

The CDR3 nucleotides read TGTGCCAGCAGCCGTAGCCGGGGGGGCCAGGGAGAGACCCAGTACTTC. Its translation is CASSRSRGGQGETQYF. V and J are TRBV7-7 and TRBJ2-5; 8 nucleotides line up with TRBD2. Per the germline V gene, CDR1 is SSHAT and CDR2 is FNYEAQ (reference sequence). The CDR3 has 16 amino acids. J was trimmed by 4 bases and V by 5 bases; bases with no gene match: 12.

The chain couples TRBV6-4 to TRBJ2-1; 8 nucleotides line up with TRBD1. The CDR3 has 17 residues. Per germline, CDR1 MRHNA and CDR2 SNTAGT. Unmatched junction bases numbered 5, after V lost 0 bases and J lost 1 base. CDR3 in amino acids: CASSDSTRQGSYNEQFF. The CDR3 bases are TGTGCCAGCAGTGACTCCACGCGACAGGGGTCCTACAATGAGCAGTTCTTC.

This clone was detected only once. This chain uses TRBV7-2 with TRBJ2-5; 10 nucleotides align to TRBD2. The ends lost 4 bases at V and 3 bases at J; junction bases unmatched: 5. Germline loops: CDR1 SGHTA, CDR2 FQGNSA. The CDR3 has 15 residues. CDR3 coding DNA: TGTGCCAGCAGCTCCTCGCTAGCGGGGGAAGAGACCCAGTACTTC. This sequence encodes CASSSSLAGEETQYF.

V and J are TRBV5-8 and TRBJ2-1; 7 bases map to TRBD2. Germline lookup yields CDR1 SGHTS and CDR2 YDEGEE. The CDR3 has 15 amino acids. V gave up 2 bases and J gave up 9 bases; unmatched junction bases: 11. The CDR3 loop is CASSFGIAGDFEQFF. Written as DNA, the CDR3 is TGTGCCAGCAGCTTTGGAATCGCGGGAGACTTTGAGCAGTTCTTC. Using reference TRBV5-8 and TRBJ2-1 for the parts outside the CDR3, the full variable domain is EAGVTQSPTHLIKTRGQQATLRCSPISGHTSVYWYQQALGLGLQFLLWYDEGEERNRGNFPPRFSGRQFPNYSSELNVNALELEDSALYLCASSFGIAGDFEQFFGPGTRLTVL.

A few counts support this clone. The chain joins TRBV7-2 to TRBJ2-6, with 10 bases fitting TRBD2. The trim removed 1 base at V and 1 base at J, leaving 7 bases unmatched. CDR3 size: 19 residues. Germline V gene lookup returns CDR1 SGHTA and CDR2 FQGNSA. The CDR3 region is CASSLVPLAGGSGANVLTF. CDR3 bases: TGTGCCAGCAGCTTAGTACCATTAGCGGGGGGTTCTGGGGCCAACGTCCTGACTTTC.